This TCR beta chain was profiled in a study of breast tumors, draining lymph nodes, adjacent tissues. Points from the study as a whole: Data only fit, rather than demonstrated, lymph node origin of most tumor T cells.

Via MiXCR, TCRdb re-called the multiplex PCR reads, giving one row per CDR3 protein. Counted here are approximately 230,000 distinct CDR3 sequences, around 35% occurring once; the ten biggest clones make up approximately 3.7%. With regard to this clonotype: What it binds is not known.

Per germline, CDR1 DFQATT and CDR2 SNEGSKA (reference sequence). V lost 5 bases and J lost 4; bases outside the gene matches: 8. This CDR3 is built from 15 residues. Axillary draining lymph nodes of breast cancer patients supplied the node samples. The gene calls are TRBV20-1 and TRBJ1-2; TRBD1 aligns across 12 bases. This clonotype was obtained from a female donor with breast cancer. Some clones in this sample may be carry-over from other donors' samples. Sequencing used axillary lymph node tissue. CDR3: CSASTGQGALYGYTF. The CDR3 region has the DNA TGCAGTGCTTCTACGGGACAGGGGGCTCTCTATGGCTACACCTTC.